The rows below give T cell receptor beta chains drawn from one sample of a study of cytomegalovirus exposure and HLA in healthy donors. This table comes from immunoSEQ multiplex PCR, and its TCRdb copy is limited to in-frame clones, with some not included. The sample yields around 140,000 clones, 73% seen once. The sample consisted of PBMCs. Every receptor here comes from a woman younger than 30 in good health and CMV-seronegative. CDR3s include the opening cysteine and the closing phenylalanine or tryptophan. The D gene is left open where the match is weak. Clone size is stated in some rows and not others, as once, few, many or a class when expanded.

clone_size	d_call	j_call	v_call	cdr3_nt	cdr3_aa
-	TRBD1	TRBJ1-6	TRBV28	TGTGCCAGCAGGACCGGGGAAGGGGGCGCTTGGCCACCCCTCCACTTT	CASRTGEGGAWPPLHF
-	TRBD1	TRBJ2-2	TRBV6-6	TGTGCCAGCAGTACCGGGACAGGGGTGTCCACCGGGGAGCTGTTTTTT	CASSTGTGVSTGELFF
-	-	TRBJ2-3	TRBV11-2	TGTGCCAGCAGCTTAGTTCGAGAAGGGGCAGATACGCAGTATTTT	CASSLVREGADTQYF
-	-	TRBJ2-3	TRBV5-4	TGTGCCAGCAGCTTGTCCTTGGGCCGACCAAACCTAGATACGCAGTATTTT	CASSLSLGRPNLDTQYF
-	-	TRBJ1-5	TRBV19	TGTGCCAGTAGTGTATTCAATCAGCCCCAGCATTTT	CASSVFNQPQHF
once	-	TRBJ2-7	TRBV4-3	TGCGCCAGCAGCCAAGGGTACGGTTCCTACGAGCAGTACTTC	CASSQGYGSYEQYF
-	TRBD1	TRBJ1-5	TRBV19	TGTGCCAGTACTGCGGACAGGGGTTACAATCAGCCCCAGCATTTT	CASTADRGYNQPQHF
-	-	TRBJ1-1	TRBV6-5	TGTGCCAGCAGTTTTGGAGGGGACGCTTTCTTT	CASSFGGDAFF
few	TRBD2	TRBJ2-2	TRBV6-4	TGTGCCAGCAGTGACTCTGGGGCGGGGCGGGGGACCGGGGAGCTGTTTTTT	CASSDSGAGRGTGELFF
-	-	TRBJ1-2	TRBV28	TGTGCCAGCAGCTCGACGGGGGTCGGTGGCTACACCTTC	CASSSTGVGGYTF
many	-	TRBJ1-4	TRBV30	TGTGCCTGGAGTGTACTACGGGAAAAACTGTTTTTT	CAWSVLREKLFF
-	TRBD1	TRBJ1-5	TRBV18	TGTGCCAGCTCTCCGGACAGGGACAATCAGCCCCAGCATTTT	CASSPDRDNQPQHF
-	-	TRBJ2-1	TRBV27	TGTGCCAGCAGTTTATCGTCGGGGTTATCCTACAATGAGCAGTTCTTC	CASSLSSGLSYNEQFF
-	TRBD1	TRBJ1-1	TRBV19	TGTGCCAGTAGTATCCAAAGGGCAGGGGGCGGTGAAGCTTTCTTT	CASSIQRAGGGEAFF
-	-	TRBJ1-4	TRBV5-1	TGCGCCAGCAGCTTGGAGGACAGTCTTAGCTTAAATGAAAAACTGTTTTTT	CASSLEDSLSLNEKLFF
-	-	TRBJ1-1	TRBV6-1	TGTGCCAGCAGTGAGTACAGGAACACTGAAGCTTTCTTT	CASSEYRNTEAFF
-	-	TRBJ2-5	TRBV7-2	TGTGCCAGCAGCTACCAGGGGTCCGGGGAGACCCAGTACTTC	CASSYQGSGETQYF
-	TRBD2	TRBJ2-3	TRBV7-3	TGTGCCAGCAGCTTAATTGCTAGCGGGGGGTATAGCACAGATACGCAGTATTTT	CASSLIASGGYSTDTQYF